The 14 T cell receptor beta chains below come from one sample, sequenced in a study of spatial heterogeneity in lung cancer. The time point: sample taken at primary tumor resection. Whole RNA from tumor, nontumor lung or frozen PBMC was sequenced unsorted. TCRdb called the 5' RACE reads again in MiXCR, with one record for every CDR3 protein. This table holds some 38,000 distinct CDR3 sequences, around 7% found once. Sequencing was performed on PBMCs, taken at surgery. These receptors were collected from a male donor with early-stage non-small cell lung cancer.

In this sample, this clonotype turned up many times. V and J are TRBV15 and TRBJ2-3, with 9 bases fitting TRBD2. Per germline, CDR1 LNHNV and CDR2 YYDKDF (reference sequence). CDR3 length: 16 amino acids. V was clipped by 0 bases and J by 2 bases; unmatched bases: 3. The CDR3 sequence: CATSREASGNTDTQYF. Written as DNA, the CDR3 is TGTGCCACCAGCAGAGAGGCTAGCGGGAACACAGATACGCAGTATTTT.

The rearrangement joins TRBV30 to TRBJ1-4; perhaps TRBD1 as D (5 bases). Trimming left V 3 bases short and J 0 bases short, with 14 bases between. The CDR3 extends over 16 amino acids. Germline values: CDR1 GTSNPN, CDR2 SVGIG (reference sequence). DNA of the CDR3: TGTGCCTGGAGGGGGGGATACTTTGCAACTAATGAAAAACTGTTTTTT. As protein: CAWRGGYFATNEKLFF.

Remarks on this clonotype: One end of the junction fails to match germline, which may point to a read error. This rearrangement joins TRBV2 to TRBJ2-5; weak D call: TRBD1 (6 bases). The CDR3 contains 14 residues. Germline lookup yields CDR1 SNHLY and CDR2 FYNNEI. The CDR3 sequence is CTSRHRVGGETQYF. CDR3 coding DNA: TGTACCAGCAGGCACAGGGTCGGAGGAGAGACCCAGTACTTC.

The chain links TRBV6-5 to TRBJ2-5; no reliable D call. The CDR3 is made up of 15 amino acids. V gave up 6 bases and J gave up 5 bases, with 19 bases separating them. The germline V gene encodes CDR1 MNHEY and CDR2 SVGAGI. The CDR3 DNA sequence: TGTGCCAGCAGGGCCGGGCCAGCCCCTTGGGAGACCCAGTACTTC. Translating it yields CASRAGPAPWETQYF.

V usage is TRBV11-2 and J usage is TRBJ2-7; 9 positions match TRBD1. The V and J ends lost 1 base and 3 bases, in that order; junction bases with no gene match: 4. The germline gives CDR1 SGHAT, CDR2 FQNNGV. The CDR3 sequence is 15 residues long. The CDR3 DNA follows: TGTGCCAGCAGCTTAGGAGGGACAGGGATCTACGAGCAGTACTTC. It translates to CASSLGGTGIYEQYF.

At least ten counts were recorded for this clonotype. The gene calls are TRBV12-3 or TRBV12-4 and TRBJ2-5; TRBD2 matches at 8 bases. CDR3 size: 14 residues. The V segment lost 4 bases and the J segment 6 bases; nucleotides outside the gene matches: 7. DNA of the CDR3: TGTGCCAGCAGTTCCGATAGTAGCGGGAAGACCCAGTACTTC. Its translation: CASSSDSSGKTQYF.

This clonotype was counted ten times or more. The chain employs TRBV7-2 and TRBJ2-4; 12 nucleotides agree with TRBD2. Germline V gene lookup returns CDR1 SGHTA and CDR2 FQGNSA. The CDR3 extends over 17 amino acids. The J segment lost 5 bases and the V segment lost 4 bases, leaving 9 bases of the junction unmatched. The CDR3 DNA is TGTGCCAGCAGCTGGGGAAGGACTAGCGGGAAGCAAAACATTCAGTACTTC. Protein product: CASSWGRTSGKQNIQYF.

This chain links TRBV7-9 with TRBJ1-2; D ambiguous. Germline V lookup: CDR1 SEHNR, CDR2 FQNEAQ (reference sequence). The CDR3 spans 12 residues. V lost 6 bases and J lost 3, with 8 bases in between. For the CDR3, the DNA is TGTGCCAGCAGTTTTGATTACTATGGCTACACCTTC. Amino acid sequence: CASSFDYYGYTF.

This clonotype was seen at least ten times. This chain uses TRBV11-1 with TRBJ2-1, with D possibly being TRBD1 (6 bases). CDR3 length equals 16 residues. The germline V and J ends were trimmed by 5 bases and 1 base, with 15 bases remaining between them. Germline V gene lookup returns CDR1 SGHAT and CDR2 FQDESV (reference sequence). Written as DNA, the CDR3 is TGTGCCAGCAGCGTCAGACAGGCAGGGTCCTACAATGAGCAGTTCTTC. Protein sequence: CASSVRQAGSYNEQFF.

Written as DNA, the CDR3 is TGCAGTGCTAGCACAAGTGTTTGGGACGAGCAGTACGTC. Protein sequence: CSASTSVWDEQYV. The chain carries TRBV20-1 and TRBJ2-7; D gene uncertain. The CDR3 totals 13 residues. Per germline, CDR1 DFQATT and CDR2 SNEGSKA (reference sequence). The V gene lost 3 bases and the J gene lost 5 bases, with 14 bases spanning the gap.

This rearrangement joins TRBV12-3 or TRBV12-4 to TRBJ2-7; D ambiguous. The CDR3 contains 18 residues. Trimming took 3 bases from V and 0 from J, leaving 21 bases between them. The CDR3 DNA follows: TGTGCCAGCAGTTTCCACCCCCTAACGGCCCCTAGCTCCTACGAGCAGTACTTC. As protein: CASSFHPLTAPSSYEQYF.

This chain connects TRBV2 to TRBJ2-7; D is undetermined. The CDR3 has 10 amino acids. V shed 6 bases and J shed 3 bases, with 3 bases lying between them. The germline gives CDR1 SNHLY, CDR2 FYNNEI. The CDR3 spells CASRDYEQYF. The CDR3, as DNA: TGTGCCAGCAGAGACTACGAGCAGTACTTC.

This clonotype was detected many times. This chain connects TRBV6-2 or TRBV6-3 to TRBJ2-7, with 7 nucleotides matching TRBD1. The trim removed 5 bases at V and 12 bases at J, leaving 16 bases unmatched. This CDR3 region has 14 residues. Germline lookup yields CDR1 MNHEY and CDR2 SVGEGT. The CDR3 loop is CASSRQGRRLDGYF. The CDR3 DNA reads as TGTGCCAGCAGTAGACAGGGAAGACGCCTAGACGGGTACTTC.

This clonotype was picked up many times. The gene calls are TRBV12-3 or TRBV12-4 and TRBJ1-5, with D perhaps TRBD1 (6 bases). The CDR3 contains 14 residues. Trimming took 5 bases from V and 3 from J, leaving 11 bases between them. CDR3 loop: CASSRQGNNQPQHF. DNA for the CDR3: TGTGCCAGCAGTCGGCAGGGGAACAATCAGCCCCAGCATTTT.